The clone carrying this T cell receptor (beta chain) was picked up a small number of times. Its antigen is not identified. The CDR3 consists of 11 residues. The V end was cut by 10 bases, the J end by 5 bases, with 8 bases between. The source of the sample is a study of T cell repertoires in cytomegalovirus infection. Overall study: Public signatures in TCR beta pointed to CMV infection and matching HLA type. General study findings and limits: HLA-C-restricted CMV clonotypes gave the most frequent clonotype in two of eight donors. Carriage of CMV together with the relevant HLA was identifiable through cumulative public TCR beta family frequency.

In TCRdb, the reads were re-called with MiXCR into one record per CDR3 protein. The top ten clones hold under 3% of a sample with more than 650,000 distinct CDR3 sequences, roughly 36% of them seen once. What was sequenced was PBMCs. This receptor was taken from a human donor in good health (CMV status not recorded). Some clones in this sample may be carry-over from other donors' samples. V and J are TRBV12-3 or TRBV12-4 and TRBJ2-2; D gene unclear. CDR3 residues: CATLGTGELFF. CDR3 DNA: TGTGCCACCTTGGGGACCGGGGAGCTGTTTTTT.